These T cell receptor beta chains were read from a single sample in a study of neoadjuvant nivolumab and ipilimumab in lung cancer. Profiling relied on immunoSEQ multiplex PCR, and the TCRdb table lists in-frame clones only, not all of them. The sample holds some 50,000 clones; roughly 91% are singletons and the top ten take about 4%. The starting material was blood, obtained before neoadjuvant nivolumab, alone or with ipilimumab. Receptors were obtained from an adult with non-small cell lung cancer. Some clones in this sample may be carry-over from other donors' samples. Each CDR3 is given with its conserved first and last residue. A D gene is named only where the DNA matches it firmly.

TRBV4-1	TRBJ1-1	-	TGCGCCAGCAGCCAAGATAGGGCGGTGACTGAAGCTTTCTTT	CASSQDRAVTEAFF
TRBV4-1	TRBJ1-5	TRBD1	TGCGCCAGCAGCCAACAGCAGGGGGGGAGCAATCAGCCCCAGCATTTT	CASSQQQGGSNQPQHF
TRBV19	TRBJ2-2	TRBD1	TGTGCCAGTAGGGGACAGGGGGAGAATGAACCGTTTTTT	CASRGQGENEPFF
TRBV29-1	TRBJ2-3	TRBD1	TGCAGCGTTGGTGTCAGGGGGCCTCCTAGCACAGATACGCAGTATTTT	CSVGVRGPPSTDTQYF
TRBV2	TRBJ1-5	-	TGTGCCAGCAGTGAAGTTCGAGGGAATGGGCCCCAGCATTTT	CASSEVRGNGPQHF
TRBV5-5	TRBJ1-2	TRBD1	TGTGCCAGCAGCTCCGGGACAGGGCTTGGCTACACCTTC	CASSSGTGLGYTF
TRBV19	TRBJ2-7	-	TGTGCCAGTAGTATATCTCCCGTATCCTACGAGCAGTACTTC	CASSISPVSYEQYF
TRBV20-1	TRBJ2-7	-	TGCAGTGCTGGGGACGGGCGCGAGCAGTACTTC	CSAGDGREQYF
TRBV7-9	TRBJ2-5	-	TGTGCCAGCAGCGCCCCCAGGGCGAACCAAGAGACCCAGTACTTC	CASSAPRANQETQYF
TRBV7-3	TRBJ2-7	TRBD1	TGTGCCAGCAGCCAACAGGGGGGCTACGAGCAGTACTTC	CASSQQGGYEQYF
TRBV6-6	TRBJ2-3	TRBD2	TGTGCCAGCACCATTAGGCTAGCGGGACGCACAGATACGCAGTATTTT	CASTIRLAGRTDTQYF